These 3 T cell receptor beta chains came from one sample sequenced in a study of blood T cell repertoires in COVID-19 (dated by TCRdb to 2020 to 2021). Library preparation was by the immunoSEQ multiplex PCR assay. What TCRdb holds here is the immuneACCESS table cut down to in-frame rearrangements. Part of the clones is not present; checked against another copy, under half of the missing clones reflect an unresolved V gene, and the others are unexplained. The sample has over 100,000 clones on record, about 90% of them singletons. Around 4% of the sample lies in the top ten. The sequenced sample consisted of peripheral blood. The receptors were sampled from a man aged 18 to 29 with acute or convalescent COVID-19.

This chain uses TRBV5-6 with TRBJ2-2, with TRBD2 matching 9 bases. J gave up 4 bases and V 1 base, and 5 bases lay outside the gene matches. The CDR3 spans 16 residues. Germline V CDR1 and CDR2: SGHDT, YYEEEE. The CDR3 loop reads CASSLTAGGSTGELFF. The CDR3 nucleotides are TGTGCCAGCAGCTTGACGGCGGGAGGGTCCACCGGGGAGCTGTTTTTT.

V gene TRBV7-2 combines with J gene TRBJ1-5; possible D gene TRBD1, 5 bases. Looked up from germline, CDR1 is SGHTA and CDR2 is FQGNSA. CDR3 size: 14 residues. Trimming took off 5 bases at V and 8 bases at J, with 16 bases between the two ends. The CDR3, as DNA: TGTGCCAGCAGCCTCGGGGGAGGCGCGGAGCCCCAGCATTTT. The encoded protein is CASSLGGGAEPQHF. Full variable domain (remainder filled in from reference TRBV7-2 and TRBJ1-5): GAGVSQSPSNKVTEKGKDVELRCDPISGHTALYWYRQSLGQGLEFLIYFQGNSAPDKSGLPSDRFSAERTGGSVSTLTIQRTQQEDSAVYLCASSLGGGAEPQHFGDGTRLSIL.

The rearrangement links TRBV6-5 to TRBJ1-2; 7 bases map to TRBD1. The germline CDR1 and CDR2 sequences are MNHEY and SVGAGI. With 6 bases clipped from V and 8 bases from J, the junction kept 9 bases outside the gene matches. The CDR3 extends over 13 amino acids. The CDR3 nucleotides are TGTGCCAGCAGACCAGGACAGGCGGGAGGCTACACCTTC. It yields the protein CASRPGQAGGYTF.